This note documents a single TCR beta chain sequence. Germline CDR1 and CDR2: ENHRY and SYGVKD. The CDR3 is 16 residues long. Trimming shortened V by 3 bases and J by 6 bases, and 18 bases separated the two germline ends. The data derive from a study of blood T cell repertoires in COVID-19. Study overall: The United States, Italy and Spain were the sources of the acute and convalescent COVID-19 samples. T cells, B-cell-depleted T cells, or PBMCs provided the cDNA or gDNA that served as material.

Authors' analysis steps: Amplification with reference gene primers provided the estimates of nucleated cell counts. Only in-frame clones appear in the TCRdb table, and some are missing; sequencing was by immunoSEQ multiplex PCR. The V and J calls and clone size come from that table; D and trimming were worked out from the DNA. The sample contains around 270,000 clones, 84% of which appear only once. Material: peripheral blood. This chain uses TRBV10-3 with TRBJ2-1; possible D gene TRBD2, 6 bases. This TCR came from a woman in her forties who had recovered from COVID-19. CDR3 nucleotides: TGTGCCATCAGTGAAAGACGGGGGTCGCCTGGCAATGAGCAGTTCTTC. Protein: CAISERRGSPGNEQFF.